The present T cell receptor (beta chain) was sequenced within a study of blood T cell repertoires in COVID-19. Individuals aged about 18 to 89 years were recruited from fewer than 25 US areas. This CDR3 spans 16 amino acids. The germline gives CDR1 LNHDA, CDR2 SQIVND (reference sequence). With V trimmed by 5 bases and J by 6 bases, 10 bases remained unmatched. Authors' analysis steps: Quantification of nucleated cells was approximated via reference gene primer amplification. Profiled with immunoSEQ multiplex PCR; TCRdb holds only in-frame clones, not every one. For V, J and clone size, that table is used; D and trimming come from the DNA. The repertoire consists of about 64,000 clones, with more than 70% occurring once and the leading ten covering roughly a tenth.

The sequenced sample was PBMCs or T cells enriched from blood (not recorded which). This TCR came from a woman in her 40s who had recovered from COVID-19. The chain has TRBV19 and TRBJ1-2, with TRBD1 identical over 12 bases. CDR3 residues: CASSPGTGGRINGYTF. CDR3 in DNA: TGTGCCAGTAGTCCTGGGACAGGGGGCAGAATTAATGGCTACACCTTC.